One and the same sample provided the 17 T cell receptor beta chains below, sequenced in a study of blood T cell repertoires in COVID-19. TCRdb keeps only in-frame clones here, not all; method: immunoSEQ multiplex PCR. The table lists under 200,000 clones, around 82% of them singletons. The material sequenced was peripheral blood. The receptor set was obtained from a woman aged 80 or older with acute or convalescent COVID-19.

The gene calls are TRBV7-9 and TRBJ2-3; D is perhaps TRBD1 (5 bases). This CDR3 is built from 16 residues. V was trimmed by 4 bases and J by 0 bases, leaving 14 bases between them. Germline V gives CDR1 SEHNR, CDR2 FQNEAQ (reference sequence). The CDR3 reads CASSWAGQPSTDTQYF. CDR3 in DNA: TGTGCCAGCAGCTGGGCAGGACAACCTAGCACAGATACGCAGTATTTT.

The rearrangement links TRBV19 to TRBJ1-1; the match to TRBD1 covers 10 bases. The CDR3 extends over 15 amino acids. V dropped 5 bases and J dropped 1; count of bases not matched to a gene: 4. Germline V gene lookup returns CDR1 LNHDA and CDR2 SQIVND (reference sequence). CDR3 amino acids: CASSPGQGRNTEAFF. CDR3 bases: TGTGCCAGTAGTCCGGGACAGGGGAGGAACACTGAAGCTTTCTTT.

The chain couples TRBV27 to TRBJ2-1, with D maybe TRBD1 (6 bases). Between the trimmed V and J ends, which lost 3 bases and 8 bases, there was a span of 14 bases. Germline-derived CDR1 and CDR2 are MNHEY and SMNVEV (reference sequence). The CDR3 sequence is 14 residues long. DNA of the CDR3: TGTGCCAGCAGTTTCACCAGGGGTTACGATGAGCAGTTCTTC. Translation: CASSFTRGYDEQFF.

The V call is TRBV29-1, the J call TRBJ1-1; the D is unclear. The V end was cut by 1 base, the J end by 4 bases, with 7 bases between. The CDR3 totals 12 residues. The germline V gene has CDR1 SQVTM and CDR2 ANQGSEA. CDR3 nucleotide sequence: TGCAGCGTTGAAGGTCTGTCCACTGAAGCTTTCTTT. This sequence encodes CSVEGLSTEAFF. Complete variable domain (other parts from reference TRBV29-1 and TRBJ1-1): SAVISQKPSRDICQRGTSLTIQCQVDSQVTMMFWYRQQPGQSLTLIATANQGSEATYESGFVIDKFPISRPNLTFSTLTVSNMSPEDSSIYLCSVEGLSTEAFFGQGTRLTVV.

The V call is TRBV5-4, the J call TRBJ2-3; TRBD2 agrees at 11 bases. This CDR3 contains 14 residues. V trimming: 1 base; J trimming: 9 bases; junction bases outside the gene matches: 4. Germline assignment: CDR1 SGHNT and CDR2 YYREEE (reference sequence). The CDR3 DNA follows: TGTGCCAGCAGCTTGACCCTAGCGGGAGGAACGCAGTATTTT. This codes for CASSLTLAGGTQYF. Full variable domain (remainder filled in from reference TRBV5-4 and TRBJ2-3): ETGVTQSPTHLIKTRGQQVTLRCSSQSGHNTVSWYQQALGQGPQFIFQYYREEENGRGNFPPRFSGLQFPNYSSELNVNALELDDSALYLCASSLTLAGGTQYFGPGTRLTVL.

The chain is built from TRBV13 and TRBJ2-7; TRBD2 agrees at 9 bases. Germline values: CDR1 PRHDT, CDR2 FYEKMQ (reference sequence). CDR3 length: 16 amino acids. V trimming: 5 bases; J trimming: 2 bases; junction bases outside the gene matches: 10. The CDR3 sequence: CASSPTSGGSPYEQYF. Here the CDR3 DNA reads TGTGCCAGCAGCCCCACCAGCGGGGGGTCCCCCTACGAGCAGTACTTC. The full variable domain, with the rest looked up from reference TRBV13 and TRBJ2-7, is AAGVIQSPRHLIKEKRETATLKCYPIPRHDTVYWYQQGPGQDPQFLISFYEKMQSDKGSIPDRFSAQQFSDYHSELNMSSLELGDSALYFCASSPTSGGSPYEQYFGPGTRLTVT.

The gene calls are TRBV19 and TRBJ2-1, with 7 bases that match TRBD2. With V trimmed by 3 bases and J by 6 bases, 5 bases remained unmatched. CDR3 size: 14 residues. Germline CDR1 LNHDA, CDR2 SQIVND (reference sequence). CDR3 in DNA: TGTGCCAGTAGTATGGGGGGGTTCATCAATGAGCAGTTCTTC. This codes for CASSMGGFINEQFF.

The V call is TRBV5-6, the J call TRBJ1-6; a weak D match, TRBD1 (6 bases). With 0 bases removed from V and 7 bases from J, the gap between germline ends came to 8 bases. Looked up from germline, CDR1 is SGHDT and CDR2 is YYEEEE. CDR3 length equals 14 residues. Here the CDR3 reads CASSLGRGNSPLHF. In DNA, the CDR3 is TGTGCCAGCAGCTTGGGAAGGGGGAATTCACCCCTCCACTTT.

V is TRBV6-2 or TRBV6-3 and J is TRBJ2-1, with 15 bases matching TRBD2. V was clipped by 6 bases and J by 7 bases; unmatched bases: 4. The CDR3 is 15 amino acids. CDR1 is MNHEY and CDR2 is SVGEGT in the germline V gene. Here the CDR3 DNA reads TGTGCCAGCAGCCGCGGACTAGCGGGAGGGAATGAGCAGTTCTTC. Protein: CASSRGLAGGNEQFF.

V usage is TRBV29-1 and J usage is TRBJ1-6; 8 nucleotides agree with TRBD1. Germline V CDR1 and CDR2: SQVTM, ANQGSEA. Trimming took 5 bases from V and 7 from J; bases not matched to a gene: 4. This CDR3 spans 13 amino acids. Here the CDR3 reads CSVTTGGNSPLHF. CDR3 bases: TGCAGCGTTACAACAGGGGGGAATTCACCCCTCCACTTT. The whole variable domain, remainder taken from reference TRBV29-1 and TRBJ1-6, is SAVISQKPSRDICQRGTSLTIQCQVDSQVTMMFWYRQQPGQSLTLIATANQGSEATYESGFVIDKFPISRPNLTFSTLTVSNMSPEDSSIYLCSVTTGGNSPLHFGNGTRLTVT.

This sequence joins TRBV30 and TRBJ2-3, with D maybe TRBD1 (5 bases). CDR1 is GTSNPN, CDR2 SVGIG, per germline (reference sequence). The CDR3 totals 13 residues. Trimming removed 2 bases from V and 0 bases from J, with 6 bases in between. Here the CDR3 reads CAWSSGSTDTQYF. The CDR3 DNA follows: TGTGCCTGGAGTTCAGGGAGCACAGATACGCAGTATTTT.

This clone has a handful of counts. The chain joins TRBV30 to TRBJ2-2, with 12 nucleotides matching TRBD2. V was clipped by 5 bases and J by 7 bases; unmatched bases: 5. This CDR3 is 14 amino acids long. Germline V gives CDR1 GTSNPN, CDR2 SVGIG (reference sequence). CDR3 protein: CAWRTSGTDGELFF. The CDR3, as DNA: TGTGCCTGGCGGACTAGCGGGACGGACGGGGAGCTGTTTTTT.

The chain joins TRBV19 to TRBJ2-1; 9 bases are a match to TRBD1. J lost 10 bases, V lost 7 bases, and 2 bases had no gene match. Germline CDR1 LNHDA, CDR2 SQIVND (reference sequence). The CDR3 is made up of 11 amino acids. This chain's CDR3 is CASTGQGEQFF. The CDR3 region has the DNA TGTGCCAGTACCGGACAGGGGGAGCAGTTCTTC. Together with reference TRBV19 and TRBJ2-1, the CDR3 gives the full variable domain: DGGITQSPKYLFRKEGQNVTLSCEQNLNHDAMYWYRQDPGQGLRLIYYSQIVNDFQKGDIAEGYSVSREKKESFPLTVTSAQKNPTAFYLCASTGQGEQFFGPGTRLTVL.

The chain couples TRBV3-1 (or the pseudogene TRBV3-2) to TRBJ2-1, with TRBD2 matching over 7 bases. CDR1 is LGHDT, CDR2 YNNKEL, per germline (reference sequence). This CDR3 comprises 15 residues. The V gene end was trimmed by 1 base and the J gene end by 9 bases; junction bases not matched to a gene: 9. This CDR3 is CASSQGGGRATEQFF. CDR3 coding DNA: TGTGCCAGCAGCCAAGGGGGGGGAAGGGCCACTGAGCAGTTCTTC.

The CDR3 protein is CASSYSGQGPFYGYTF. CDR3 nucleotides: TGTGCCAGCAGTTACTCGGGGCAGGGGCCATTCTATGGCTACACCTTC. This chain joins TRBV6-5 and TRBJ1-2, with D possibly being TRBD1 (6 bases). Trimming left V 0 bases short and J 4 bases short, with 15 bases between. CDR3 length equals 16 residues. Germline V lookup: CDR1 MNHEY, CDR2 SVGAGI.

The chain has TRBV7-2 and TRBJ2-7, with a weak D call TRBD2 (6 bases). In germline, CDR1 is SGHTA, CDR2 FQGNSA. The V gene lost 3 bases and the J gene lost 2 bases, with 14 bases spanning the gap. The length of the CDR3 is 15 residues. The CDR3 nucleotides read TGTGCCAGCAGCTTCCTCGCCACGGGAGCCTACGAGCAGTACTTC. Encoded protein: CASSFLATGAYEQYF.

J is TRBJ2-1 and V is TRBV4-3; 9 bases are shared with TRBD2. This CDR3 comprises 15 residues. The V segment lost 0 bases and the J segment 12 bases; nucleotides outside the gene matches: 9. Germline assignment: CDR1 LGHNA and CDR2 YSLEER. The DNA of the CDR3 is TGCGCCAGCAGCCAAGATATGAGGACTAGCGAGTGGCAGTTCTTC. It yields the protein CASSQDMRTSEWQFF.